Listed here are 30 T cell receptor beta chains from one sample, sequenced in a study of breast tumors, draining lymph nodes, adjacent tissues. Samples came from axillary lymph nodes draining the breast cancer. TCRdb itself ran the multiplex PCR reads through MiXCR, one entry per CDR3 protein. The table records fewer than 250,000 distinct CDR3 sequences, around 32% of them present only once. The sample taken for sequencing was axillary lymph node tissue. Receptor source: a female donor with breast cancer. Some clones in this sample may be carry-over from other donors' samples.

The chain has TRBV6-1 and TRBJ2-1, with TRBD1 identical over 10 bases. CDR1 is MNHNS and CDR2 is SASEGT in the germline V gene. The CDR3 is made up of 18 amino acids. J was trimmed by 7 bases and V by 3 bases; bases with no gene match: 15. CDR3 coding DNA: TGTGCCAGCAGTGAGAGGACAGGGGGTACGCGGGGGCTGAATGAGCAGTTCTTC. It specifies CASSERTGGTRGLNEQFF.

This clonotype was picked up many times. The genes are TRBV12-3 or TRBV12-4 and TRBJ1-2; tentatively, D is TRBD1 (6 bases). The V end lost 3 bases, the J end lost 3 bases, and 14 bases lay between the germline ends. This CDR3 is built from 15 residues. CDR3 region: CASSFWGRPHYGYTF. The DNA of the CDR3 is TGTGCCAGCAGTTTCTGGGGGCGCCCCCACTATGGCTACACCTTC.

Turning to this clonotype: A much more abundant neighbour one base away suggests this may be a read error. The chain carries TRBV20-1 and TRBJ2-2; TRBD2 matches 9 bases. V gave up 5 bases and J gave up 3 bases; unmatched junction bases: 16. This CDR3 has 18 residues. CDR1 is DFQATT, CDR2 SNEGSKA, per germline (reference sequence). DNA for the CDR3: TGCAGTGCTCTCCGGGAGGTAGCGGGAGCGCGGGACACCGGGGAGCTGTTTTTT. Encoded protein: CSALREVAGARDTGELFF.

The table lists this clonotype with a few counts. This rearrangement joins TRBV27 to TRBJ1-2; D is perhaps TRBD1 (5 bases). The germline V and J ends were trimmed by 0 bases and 10 bases, with 15 bases remaining between them. This CDR3 is 14 amino acids long. CDR1 and CDR2 from the germline V gene are MNHEY and SMNVEV (reference sequence). The CDR3 sequence: CASSLSPRDLVYTF. The DNA of the CDR3 is TGTGCCAGCAGTTTATCGCCTCGGGACCTCGTCTACACCTTC.

This clonotype was recorded at least ten times. V usage is TRBV5-1 and J usage is TRBJ2-1, with TRBD2 matching 7 bases. CDR3 size: 16 residues. Germline trimming cut 4 bases from V and 7 bases from J; bases unmatched to any gene: 14. Germline CDR1 and CDR2: SGHRS and YFSETQ. The CDR3, as DNA: TGCGCCAGCAGCGCGCCTCTTACTAGAGCGGGAAATGAGCAGTTCTTC. Translated, it gives CASSAPLTRAGNEQFF.

There are many counts of this clonotype. V and J are TRBV5-4 and TRBJ1-2; 7 bases align to TRBD1. The CDR3 runs 15 residues. The junction had 15 bases not matched to a gene; V was cut back by 3 bases and J by 10 bases. Germline CDR1 reads SGHNT; CDR2 reads YYREEE (reference sequence). The CDR3 nucleotides are TGTGCCAGCAGCTCCCCTCCCACAGGGGCGGGGGCCTACACCTTC. It yields the protein CASSSPPTGAGAYTF.

Worth noting for this clonotype: A much larger clone differs by one base, so this may be a read error. The genes are TRBV5-1 and TRBJ2-1; 12 nucleotides align to TRBD2. Germline lookup yields CDR1 SGHRS and CDR2 YFSETQ. The trim removed 4 bases at V and 9 bases at J, leaving 8 bases unmatched. The CDR3 has 15 amino acids. The CDR3 protein is CASSTASGRALEQFF. In DNA, the CDR3 is TGCGCCAGCAGCACGGCTAGCGGGAGGGCCCTTGAGCAGTTCTTC.

This clonotype was found once. The chain has TRBV29-1 and TRBJ1-4; D may be TRBD1 (6 bases). CDR1 SQVTM and CDR2 ANQGSEA come from the germline V gene. Trimming took off 6 bases at V and 8 bases at J, with 13 bases between the two ends. This CDR3 spans 12 amino acids. In nucleotides, the CDR3 is TGCAGCGTGATAAGGCAGGGGGAAAAACTGTTTTTT. This encodes CSVIRQGEKLFF.

There are many counts of this clonotype. The chain links TRBV27 to TRBJ2-7; D may correspond to TRBD1 or TRBD2 (5 bases each). This CDR3 is 13 amino acids long. Germline V gene sequence: CDR1 MNHEY, CDR2 SMNVEV (reference sequence). The V end lost 5 bases, the J end lost 2 bases, and 10 bases lay between the germline ends. The CDR3 protein is CASSMGDTYEQYF. For the CDR3, the DNA is TGTGCCAGCAGTATGGGGGATACCTACGAGCAGTACTTC.

This chain uses TRBV18 with TRBJ2-4; D might be TRBD1 (6 bases). The CDR3 consists of 16 residues. CDR1 is KGHSH, CDR2 LQKENI, per germline. Trimming removed 2 bases at V and 1 base at J, with 12 bases between. The CDR3 is CASSPNGGAAKNIQYF. For the CDR3, the DNA is TGTGCCAGCTCACCAAATGGGGGCGCGGCCAAAAACATTCAGTACTTC.

The rearrangement links TRBV11-3 to TRBJ2-3, with 7 positions matching TRBD1. CDR1 SGHNT and CDR2 YENEEA come from the germline V gene. The CDR3 totals 17 residues. V shed 6 bases, J shed 4 bases, and the junction held 16 bases outside the gene matches. CDR3 in amino acids: CASSQRPRGSMADTQYF. As DNA, the CDR3 is TGTGCCAGCAGTCAGAGACCCAGGGGGAGTATGGCAGATACGCAGTATTTT.

As regards this clonotype: One junction end disagrees with the germline gene, perhaps due to a read error. The chain carries TRBV12-3 or TRBV12-4 and TRBJ1-3, with D hard to call. The CDR3 consists of 15 residues. CDR3 in DNA: TGTGCCAGCAGCCCCGGTCTTTGGGCTGGTAACACCATATATTTT. Residues: CASSPGLWAGNTIYF.

This clonotype was recorded a few times. Just one base apart from a much larger clone, this may be a read error. The V call is TRBV20-1, the J call TRBJ2-7; D remains ambiguous. Germline CDR1 reads DFQATT; CDR2 reads SNEGSKA (reference sequence). The CDR3 has 13 residues. The CDR3 region has the DNA TGCAGTGCTACACATCAAATTCTCTACGCGCAGTACTTC. Translated: CSATHQILYAQYF.

This clonotype was seen repeatedly, ten times or more. This sequence joins TRBV20-1 and TRBJ1-4; D remains ambiguous. Trimming shortened V by 4 bases and J by 0 bases, and 12 bases separated the two germline ends. This CDR3 spans 15 amino acids. Per germline, CDR1 DFQATT and CDR2 SNEGSKA (reference sequence). DNA for the CDR3: TGCAGTGCTAAGAGTCAAACCGCAACTAATGAAAAACTGTTTTTT. Protein: CSAKSQTATNEKLFF.

Turning to this clonotype: A much larger clone lies one base from this, so it may be a read error. The chain uses TRBV12-3 or TRBV12-4 and TRBJ2-1, with a tentative D call TRBD1 (5 bases). Trimming left V 4 bases short and J 2 bases short, with 12 bases between. The CDR3 covers 15 residues. The CDR3 here is CASSSGHMTYNEQFF. In DNA, the CDR3 is TGTGCCAGCAGTTCAGGGCATATGACCTACAATGAGCAGTTCTTC.

This clonotype has at least ten counts. The chain is built from TRBV27 and TRBJ2-2; a weak D match, TRBD1 (5 bases). Germline V gives CDR1 MNHEY, CDR2 SMNVEV (reference sequence). There are 13 residues in the CDR3. V lost 6 bases and J 1 base, leaving 6 bases between the germline ends. The CDR3 spells CASSGQNTGELFF. CDR3 nucleotides: TGTGCCAGCAGCGGACAGAACACCGGGGAGCTGTTTTTT.

J is TRBJ2-6 and V is TRBV20-1; a weak D match, TRBD2 (5 bases). The CDR3 contains 13 residues. CDR1 DFQATT and CDR2 SNEGSKA come from the germline V gene (reference sequence). The V and J ends lost 3 bases and 11 bases respectively, with 14 bases between them. The CDR3 loop is CSARGPGIYVLTF. CDR3 DNA sequence: TGCAGTGCTAGGGGCCCGGGGATCTACGTCCTGACTTTC.

This clonotype appeared many times. The V call is TRBV19, the J call TRBJ2-6; D is undetermined. This CDR3 has 16 residues. The germline V gene has CDR1 LNHDA and CDR2 SQIVND (reference sequence). Between the trimmed V and J ends, which lost 1 base and 1 base, there was a span of 8 bases. The CDR3: CASSIGQRSGANVLTF. In DNA form, the CDR3 reads TGTGCCAGTAGTATAGGGCAACGTTCTGGGGCCAACGTCCTGACTTTC.

This clonotype has a count of ten or more. The CDR3 nucleotides read TGTGCCAGTAGTATATCTACCGGTGAGCAGTTCTTC. It translates to CASSISTGEQFF. J is TRBJ2-1 and V is TRBV19; D remains unclear. This CDR3 comprises 12 residues. Per the germline V gene, CDR1 is LNHDA and CDR2 is SQIVND (reference sequence). V was pared by 2 bases and J by 9 bases, with 8 bases between.

The rearrangement uses TRBV6-5 and TRBJ1-6; the D gene is possibly TRBD1 (5 bases). V was shortened by 6 bases and J by 4 bases, with 13 bases between the two germline ends. The germline gives CDR1 MNHEY, CDR2 SVGAGI. The CDR3 is made up of 15 amino acids. This CDR3 is CASRQQEEYNSPLHF. The CDR3 region has the DNA TGTGCCAGCAGACAACAGGAAGAGTATAATTCACCCCTCCACTTT.

In this sample, this clonotype turned up many times. V usage is TRBV7-9 and J usage is TRBJ2-2; no definite D call. V was shortened by 1 base and J by 0 bases, with 6 bases between the two germline ends. Germline assignment: CDR1 SEHNR and CDR2 FQNEAQ (reference sequence). The CDR3 contains 15 residues. The CDR3 region has the DNA TGTGCCAGCAGCTTAGTAAGGACGAACACCGGGGAGCTGTTTTTT. It encodes CASSLVRTNTGELFF.

The V and J genes are TRBV18 and TRBJ2-5, with TRBD1 identical over 9 bases. V dropped 2 bases and J dropped 13; count of bases not matched to a gene: 8. Germline assignment: CDR1 KGHSH and CDR2 LQKENI. This CDR3 has 13 residues. The CDR3 bases are TGTGCCAGCTCACCAGCTTTTCTGGGACAGGGGTACTTC. Its protein product is CASSPAFLGQGYF.

This clonotype was recorded at least ten times. The genes are TRBV7-2 and TRBJ2-3, with D unclear. V lost 1 base to trimming and J lost 2 bases, with 13 bases between them. CDR3 length: 16 residues. Germline CDR1 reads SGHTA; CDR2 reads FQGNSA. The CDR3 DNA sequence: TGTGCCAGCAGCTTAGGCCCCCCTACCTCCACAGATACGCAGTATTTT. As protein: CASSLGPPTSTDTQYF.

This clonotype appeared many times. V usage is TRBV7-2 and J usage is TRBJ2-3, with a possible D match to TRBD2 (5 bases). The CDR3 totals 13 residues. V was trimmed by 3 bases and J by 2 bases, leaving 6 bases between them. Germline loops: CDR1 SGHTA, CDR2 FQGNSA. CDR3 bases: TGTGCCAGCAGCTTTCGGGACACAGATACGCAGTATTTT. Encoded protein: CASSFRDTDTQYF.

This clonotype was counted at least ten times. This chain joins TRBV28 and TRBJ2-1; a possible D gene is TRBD2 (5 bases). The CDR3 is 12 residues long. V lost 8 bases to trimming and J lost 6 bases, with 11 bases between them. Germline loops: CDR1 MDHEN, CDR2 SYDVKM. This chain's CDR3 is CASLLAPNEQFF. CDR3 nucleotide sequence: TGTGCCAGCTTGCTAGCTCCCAATGAGCAGTTCTTC.

At least ten counts were recorded for this clonotype. This chain links TRBV5-5 with TRBJ2-7, with TRBD2 matching 16 bases. Per germline, CDR1 SGHKS and CDR2 YYEKEE (reference sequence). CDR3 length: 20 residues. Trimming removed 5 bases from V and 2 bases from J; junction bases left unmatched: 16. The CDR3 region has the DNA TGTGCCAGCAGATCAGGGGGAGGAACCGGGACTAGCGGGAGGGCCTACGAGCAGTACTTC. It encodes CASRSGGGTGTSGRAYEQYF.

Many counts were recorded for this clonotype. CDR3 in amino acids: CASSEGIGMKGNTGELFF. The CDR3 nucleotides are TGTGCCAGCAGTGAAGGTATAGGGATGAAGGGGAACACCGGGGAGCTGTTTTTT. This chain links TRBV6-1 with TRBJ2-2; D is ambiguous. CDR1 is MNHNS, CDR2 SASEGT, per germline. With 1 base removed from V and 1 base from J, the gap between germline ends came to 16 bases. This CDR3 has 18 amino acids.

This clonotype was observed at least ten times. The chain is built from TRBV20-1 and TRBJ1-4; TRBD1 aligns across 7 bases. Germline assignment: CDR1 DFQATT and CDR2 SNEGSKA (reference sequence). With V trimmed by 3 bases and J by 5 bases, 6 bases remained unmatched. The CDR3 contains 14 residues. The CDR3 region has the DNA TGCAGTGCTAGTCCCGGGACAGCCAATGAAAAACTGTTTTTT. Amino acids: CSASPGTANEKLFF.

The chain employs TRBV7-2 and TRBJ1-2; D is perhaps TRBD1 (5 bases). Germline CDR1 reads SGHTA; CDR2 reads FQGNSA. The CDR3 is 15 amino acids. The V gene lost 1 base and the J gene lost 4 bases, with 13 bases spanning the gap. The CDR3, as DNA: TGTGCCAGCAGCTTAGGCGGGAGGGGTCTCTATGGCTACACCTTC. This codes for CASSLGGRGLYGYTF.

This clonotype has at least ten counts. The chain uses TRBV3-1 and TRBJ1-5; D uncertain. The germline V gene encodes CDR1 LGHDT and CDR2 YNNKEL (reference sequence). Deletions cut 5 bases from V and 0 bases from J, with 11 bases between. The CDR3 sequence is 15 residues long. The CDR3 coding sequence is TGTGCCAGCAGCGAACGACTCCTTAGCAATCAGCCCCAGCATTTT. It yields the protein CASSERLLSNQPQHF.